Included here is one T cell receptor (beta chain) sequence, with context. The antigen is not known. This record belongs to a study of cytomegalovirus exposure and HLA in healthy donors. Study details: A prior analysis found about 110 million unique TCR beta sequences from around 200 million T cells. Study-wide results and limits: Rare TCR sequences dominated, though some public TCRs recurred in many donors. Most of the TCR beta V segments (in an earlier analysis) were productive either about 87% or about 30% of the time. Immune exposure information comprised only CMV serostatus.

The V end lost 1 base, the J end lost 0 bases, and 8 bases lay between the germline ends. CDR1 is LNHDA, CDR2 SQIVND, per germline (reference sequence). There are 15 residues in the CDR3. PCR used 60 Vbeta primers and 13 Jbeta primers. Here immunoSEQ multiplex PCR was the method, and the copy in TCRdb shows in-frame clones only, minus some. This sample yields about 59,000 clones, of which roughly 83% are seen a single time; about 1.6% belongs to the top ten. This chain uses TRBV19 with TRBJ2-3; unclear D gene. Sequenced sample: PBMCs. This receptor was taken from a human donor in good health. This CDR3 is CASSIAGTSTDTQYF. CDR3 sequence (DNA): TGTGCCAGTAGTATAGCGGGTACTAGCACAGATACGCAGTATTTT.